This T cell receptor (beta chain) was recorded in a study of cytomegalovirus exposure and HLA in healthy donors (dated by TCRdb to the late 2010s). In terms of the full investigation: In an earlier analysis of roughly 500 of the donors, under 300 Gb of sequence data and roughly 100 million unique TCR beta sequences from about 179 million T cells were reported. About 280 gigabases of sequencing data and tens of millions of unique TCR sequences made up an early release that covered about 640 HLA-typed donors. Of the roughly 410 genotyped donors, over 80% were placed in the genetic ancestry cluster associated with self-reported Caucasian donors. The study aimed to test whether signatures of past pathogen exposure could be identified by cataloging public T cell receptors. Using immunosequencing, the study profiled T cell repertoires from 550 to 750 subjects and related those repertoires to cytomegalovirus serostatus. Along with the approximately 620-subject first cohort, a separate validation cohort of over a hundred different subjects was used. The study combined high-throughput TCR immunosequencing, statistical association of individual TCRs with disease status, and machine learning to predict cytomegalovirus infection status. A later analysis re-analyzed previously published TCR beta repertoires from roughly 690 donors and added high-resolution HLA genotyping to study TCR occurrence patterns. In the later analysis, no new phenotypic data were used to find candidate immune exposures; instead, reliance was placed on TCR beta sequences and their occurrence across donors. To decide whether each TCR beta V gene segment behaved as functional or pseudogenic, an earlier analysis of 587 of the donors relied on high-throughput TCR beta sequencing. Alongside the repertoire data, information on donor age, sex, ethnicity and CMV serostatus was compiled. A later genetic analysis took genome-wide SNP genotypes for about three fifths of the 666 donors and used that subset as a discovery cohort. Every repertoire in the discovery cohort had been generated on one and the same sequencing platform. HLA typing included class I and class II loci at four-digit resolution. Typing coverage varied by locus: roughly 629-630 donors for A, B, C, DRB1 and DQB1; about 520 for DQA1; over 600 for DPA1; approximately 450 for DPB1. About five DR-DQ haplotypes were handled as single units for association and clustering, since linkage in the cohort was strong. Among 398 genotyped donors of the cohort, an average of about 240,000 unique TCR beta nucleotide sequences were sequenced per donor, 15% to 20% of them non-productive.

The CDR3 starts with the cysteine, ends with the phenylalanine, and has 14 residues. The retained sequence is limited to the CDR3, 42 bases, with the frame set at the first base. As encoded in the germline V gene, CDR1 is SGHNT while CDR2 is YENEEA. V ends up 3 bases short and J 5 bases short, with an unmatched junction base count of 3. The cohort was made up of approximately 670 healthy bone marrow donors. At the time of sampling, all cohort members were nominally healthy, though unrecorded immune exposures were likely present. The donor was CMV seropositive and belonged to the group of 250 to 300 seropositive cohort members. A peripheral blood sample was provided by each donor, and peripheral blood mononuclear cells were used for TCR beta sequencing. Genomic DNA extraction from the blood cell samples was performed with the Qiagen DNeasy Blood Extraction Kit. A word on this clone: Its antigen is currently not known. The record has no base qualities; no much larger clone is one base away.

The investigation overall reported the following: Some IMGT-functional V segments, including TRBV6-2 and TRBV6-3, could not be told apart with the 87-base-pair reads, so those segments were excluded. In a later analysis, about 16,000 TCR beta sequences were associated with specific HLA alleles at a false discovery rate of 0.05. The study listed 164 TCR beta chains as associated with cytomegalovirus. A later genetic analysis reported fewer N-insertions in productive TCRs among donors in an Asian-associated ancestry cluster than the roughly 700-donor mean. A cluster of highly shared sequence variants was judged likely to represent a technical artifact of the sequencing pipeline. The authors suggested that the approach could potentially be generalized to other disease states and immunological phenotypes. According to a later analysis, parvovirus B19, influenza, CMV and Epstein-Barr virus appeared linked to several top co-occurrence clusters. A later analysis found that most CMV-associated TCR beta chains appeared HLA-restricted, with HLA associations seemingly driven largely by CMV exposure. While some public TCRs were present in many individuals, most TCR sequences turned up only very rarely across donors. In a later genetic analysis, a missense DCLRE1C variant was associated with V-gene and J-gene trimming of TCR beta chains, and the association was replicated in an independent cohort. Because counts were too low, seventeen rarely observed V segments, including chromosome 9 orphons, were left out of the earlier analysis of 587 of the donors. Correlated functional status among segregating V segments might be attributable to linkage disequilibrium, but an unknown experimental factor could not be ruled out. CMV serostatus was the only immune exposure information available for the cohort. A few of the identified cytomegalovirus-associated TCR beta chains were confirmed in vitro to be specific for cytomegalovirus antigens. A further reported finding was that TCR beta sequences accurately predicted the HLA-A and HLA-B alleles for most subjects in the first cohort. In an earlier analysis of more than 450 of the donors, most TCR beta V segments were observed in productive rearrangements about 90% or about 30% of the time, broadly matching IMGT annotations. Sequencing depth was assumed to be roughly uniform across donors in the presence/absence analyses, though that assumption may not hold. The classifier was reported to diagnose cytomegalovirus status with high specificity and sensitivity in both the original and validation cohorts. The cohort was sequenced for TCR beta chains only, and without alpha or paired-chain data the features that could be detected were limited. According to a later analysis, TCR association rates differed among HLA loci, with DRB1 alleles showing the most associated TCRs and HLA-C alleles showing the fewest. In a later analysis, HLA-associated TCR beta chains were found to be more clonally expanded and to have lower generation probabilities than equally common non-associated chains. When HLA alleles, especially DR and DQ, strongly co-occurred, attributing TCR associations to individual alleles was difficult. Because HLA typing was unavailable for some donors at each locus, only the typed subset was used in association tests.

The library was made by the immunoSEQ multiplex PCR assay. For the multiplex PCR, a mixture combining 60 forward primers for TCR Vbeta segments and 13 reverse primers for TCR Jbeta segments was used. A multiplex PCR assay on genomic DNA amplified the CDR3 region of rearranged TCR beta genes. On the Illumina HiSeq System, the amplified TCR beta libraries were sequenced as 87-base-pair reads. The source study handled its data this way. Across the 700 or so repertoires, a later analysis counted roughly 77 million unique TCR beta chains, 8.5 million to 12 million of which were shared by at least two donors. To remove PCR and sequencing errors, raw reads were error-corrected and collapsed into unique sequences using a nearest-neighbor algorithm that merged closely related sequences. V, D and J gene segments were assigned by aligning CDR3 sequences to IMGT reference sequences. Each retained sequence needed at least a six-nucleotide match to both a V gene segment and a J gene segment. Rearrangements were called productive when the CDR3 lacked stop codons and stayed in frame with V and J; all others were non-productive. CDR3 was defined according to IMGT convention as the region running from the second conserved V-encoded cysteine to the conserved J-encoded phenylalanine. In an earlier analysis of around 600 of the donors, sequences lacking an unambiguous match to a single V gene segment were excluded. In an earlier analysis of about 590 of the donors, a V segment was called functional when productive rearrangements were above 56.7%, and segregating when the standard deviation between donors exceeded 5%. A statistical classification framework was built to diagnose cytomegalovirus status from the catalog of TCR beta chain sequences. In a later analysis, V and J genes were assigned by comparing TCR nucleotide sequences against IMGT/GENE-DB human TR gene sequences. The TCRdist pipeline was used in a later analysis to assign CDR3 sequences and most-parsimonious VDJ recombination scenarios. A later analysis defined each TCR beta chain by its CDR3 amino acid sequence plus V-gene family, and excluded reads lacking a unique V-gene family. As a way to deal with suspected cross-contamination and a sequencing artifact, a later analysis dropped under 600 nucleotide sequences that were highly shared and had low generation probability. For each public chain, a later analysis derived a clonal expansion index from normalized ranks of inferred template counts within each repertoire. Generation probabilities in a later analysis came from a VDJ recombination model fitted to out-of-frame rearrangements, and those results were checked against IGoR. Hypergeometric tests were used in a later analysis to score TCR-TCR, TCR-HLA and TCR-CMV co-occurrence, with a repertoire-size bias correction applied to the TCR pairs. To estimate false discovery rates, a later analysis permuted the HLA or CMV assignments 20 times. In a later analysis, co-occurring TCRs were grouped with DBSCAN, and TCRdist sequence similarity was added when clustering was performed within HLA-allele-positive subsets. For co-occurrence clustering, repertoires with fewer than 30,000 or more than 120,000 public chains were excluded, along with a handful of repertoires with anomalous nucleotide sharing. Here the immuneACCESS table is served through TCRdb, limited to in-frame sequences with V and J called. Missing clones are a known gap in these copies; in checked studies unresolved V genes cover under half, and the rest lacks a known reason. V, J and clone size are taken as reported in that table, and D and trimming were inferred from the DNA itself. The sample table shows roughly 120,000 clones, and under 85% are seen once. The top ten clonotypes cover roughly 6.2% of the sample.

Sequences were obtained from PBMCs. This sequence uses TRBV11-3 and TRBJ2-5, with 10 central nucleotides matching TRBD1. The clonotype comes from a man under 40 in good health and CMV-seropositive. The nucleotides are TGTGCCAGCAGCTTTGACAGGGGGCTGGAGACCCAGTACTTC. Its product reads: CASSFDRGLETQYF. The reference TRBV11-3 and TRBJ2-5 proteins fill in what lies around the CDR3, so the full variable domain reads EAGVVQSPRYKIIEKKQPVAFWCNPISGHNTLYWYLQNLGQGPELLIRYENEEAVDDSQLPKDRFSAERLKGVDSTLKIQPAELGDSAVYLCASSFDRGLETQYFGPGTRLLVL.